This T cell receptor beta chain was sequenced in a study of lymphopenia after photon versus proton radiotherapy. Using immunoSEQ multiplex PCR, the repertoire was profiled, and TCRdb retains in-frame clones only, with some absent. This sample has tens of thousands of clones, with over 80% found just once. Germline assignment: CDR1 ENHRY and CDR2 SYGVKD. The V gene end was trimmed by 6 bases and the J gene end by 3 bases; junction bases not matched to a gene: 5. The CDR3 has 14 residues. This chain connects TRBV10-3 to TRBJ1-2, with 9 bases that match TRBD1. This TCR was recovered from an elderly man with esophageal cancer. The sample consisted of peripheral blood, taken from a patient treated with proton-based radiotherapy. Here the CDR3 reads CAIRMGQGDYGYTF. The CDR3 DNA reads TGTGCCATCAGGATGGGACAGGGAGACTATGGCTACACCTTC.